Presented here are 10 T cell receptor beta chains from one specimen sequenced in a study of graft-versus-host responses after intestinal transplantation. Method: immunoSEQ multiplex PCR; TCRdb's copy keeps in-frame clones and lacks some. The sample holds about 25,000 clones, roughly 88% seen once. Sequenced here: PBMCs, sampled 463 days after intestinal transplant. The receptor source for this set is a human patient who received an intestinal transplant, so some T cells may come from the graft donor.

The genes are TRBV5-4 and TRBJ2-7; D gene uncertain. This CDR3 region has 15 residues. With 1 base removed from V and 6 bases from J, the gap between germline ends came to 17 bases. From germline, CDR1 is SGHNT and CDR2 YYREEE (reference sequence). CDR3 sequence: CASSLSARPDGEQYF. The CDR3 DNA reads TGTGCCAGCAGCTTGTCAGCCAGGCCCGACGGCGAGCAGTACTTC. Drawing the rest from reference TRBV5-4 and TRBJ2-7, the complete variable domain is ETGVTQSPTHLIKTRGQQVTLRCSSQSGHNTVSWYQQALGQGPQFIFQYYREEENGRGNFPPRFSGLQFPNYSSELNVNALELDDSALYLCASSLSARPDGEQYFGPGTRLTVT.

V is TRBV11-2 and J is TRBJ2-7; 7 nucleotides align to TRBD2. There are 15 residues in the CDR3. Germline values: CDR1 SGHAT, CDR2 FQNNGV. V shed 4 bases and J 3 bases; nucleotides not matched to a gene: 9. CDR3 region: CASSSKWTSNYEQYF. In DNA form, the CDR3 reads TGTGCCAGCAGCTCAAAATGGACTAGTAACTACGAGCAGTACTTC.

V usage is TRBV5-1 and J usage is TRBJ2-2, with TRBD2 identical over 10 bases. Unmatched junction bases numbered 7, after V lost 5 bases and J lost 6 bases. Germline V CDR1 and CDR2: SGHRS, YFSETQ. CDR3 length: 15 residues. The CDR3 DNA follows: TGCGCCAGCAGTTCCGGGACTAGCGCTTCCGGGGAGCTGTTTTTT. Encoded protein: CASSSGTSASGELFF. Full variable domain (remainder filled in from reference TRBV5-1 and TRBJ2-2): KAGVTQTPRYLIKTRGQQVTLSCSPISGHRSVSWYQQTPGQGLQFLFEYFSETQRNKGNFPGRFSGRQFSNSRSEMNVSTLELGDSALYLCASSSGTSASGELFFGEGSRLTVL.

Written as DNA, the CDR3 is TGTGCCAGCAGCCGTGACGGCAGTACCTACGAGCAGTACTTC. Its protein product is CASSRDGSTYEQYF. The chain links TRBV6-1 to TRBJ2-7; D remains unclear. The CDR3 length is 14 residues. The germline V gene has CDR1 MNHNS and CDR2 SASEGT. The germline V and J ends were trimmed by 6 bases and 2 bases, with 14 bases remaining between them.

The rearrangement links TRBV5-1 to TRBJ2-2; tentatively, D is TRBD1 (6 bases). The V end lost 4 bases, the J end lost 8 bases, and 15 bases lay between the germline ends. In germline, CDR1 is SGHRS, CDR2 YFSETQ. CDR3 length: 14 residues. CDR3: CASSVQQGSGELFF. The CDR3 region has the DNA TGCGCCAGCAGCGTACAACAGGGTTCTGGGGAGCTGTTTTTT.

The rearrangement joins TRBV7-9 to TRBJ2-1; D gene uncertain. Germline-derived CDR1 and CDR2 are SEHNR and FQNEAQ (reference sequence). V lost 5 bases, J lost 8 bases, and 13 bases lay in between. The CDR3 consists of 13 residues. The CDR3 coding sequence is TGTGCCAGCAGCATCCTCAAGGCCGATGAGCAGTTCTTC. Protein product: CASSILKADEQFF.

The V call is TRBV25-1, the J call TRBJ2-7; perhaps TRBD1 as D (6 bases). CDR1 is MGHDK and CDR2 is SYGVNS in the germline V gene. Trimming stripped 6 bases from V and 2 bases from J, with 17 bases between. The CDR3 is 15 residues long. The CDR3 reads CASRALDRGAYEQYF. In DNA, the CDR3 is TGTGCCAGCAGGGCCCTGGACAGAGGAGCCTACGAGCAGTACTTC.

The genes are TRBV7-9 and TRBJ2-5; weak D call: TRBD1 (5 bases). V dropped 5 bases and J dropped 2 bases, with 15 bases sitting between them. Germline V gene sequence: CDR1 SEHNR, CDR2 FQNEAQ (reference sequence). The CDR3 length is 15 residues. CDR3 residues: CASSLGRALQETQYF. CDR3 coding DNA: TGTGCCAGCAGCCTAGGCAGGGCCTTACAAGAGACCCAGTACTTC.

The count of this clone is one. The chain is built from TRBV10-3 and TRBJ2-5, with 7 bases fitting TRBD1. V shed 5 bases and J 1 base; nucleotides not matched to a gene: 7. This CDR3 contains 15 residues. CDR1 is ENHRY, CDR2 SYGVKD, per germline. The CDR3, as DNA: TGTGCCATCAGTCGGACACAGGGGCTCCAAGAGACCCAGTACTTC. The encoded protein is CAISRTQGLQETQYF.

The J gene is TRBJ1-4, the V gene TRBV6-5, with D possibly matching TRBD1 (5 bases). Germline CDR1 reads MNHEY; CDR2 reads SVGAGI. The V end lost 0 bases, the J end lost 4 bases, and 12 bases lay between the germline ends. The CDR3 is made up of 16 amino acids. This chain's CDR3 is CASSYSLAGSNEKLFF. The CDR3 region has the DNA TGTGCCAGCAGTTACTCTTTGGCAGGGAGTAATGAAAAACTGTTTTTT.